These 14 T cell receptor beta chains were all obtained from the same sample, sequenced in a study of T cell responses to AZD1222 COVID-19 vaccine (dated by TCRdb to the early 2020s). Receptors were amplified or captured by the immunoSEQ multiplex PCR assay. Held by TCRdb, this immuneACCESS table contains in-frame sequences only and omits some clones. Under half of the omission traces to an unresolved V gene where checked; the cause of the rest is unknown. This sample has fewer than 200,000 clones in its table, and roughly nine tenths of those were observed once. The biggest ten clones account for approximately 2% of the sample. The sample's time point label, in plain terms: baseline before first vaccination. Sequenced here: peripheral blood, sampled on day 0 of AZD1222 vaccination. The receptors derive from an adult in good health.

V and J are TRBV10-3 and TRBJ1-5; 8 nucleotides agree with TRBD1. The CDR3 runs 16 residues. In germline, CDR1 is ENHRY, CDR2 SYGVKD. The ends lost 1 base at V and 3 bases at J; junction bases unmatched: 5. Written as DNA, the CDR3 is TGTGCCATCAGTGAGTTGGACAGGGCTATCAATCAGCCCCAGCATTTT. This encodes CAISELDRAINQPQHF.

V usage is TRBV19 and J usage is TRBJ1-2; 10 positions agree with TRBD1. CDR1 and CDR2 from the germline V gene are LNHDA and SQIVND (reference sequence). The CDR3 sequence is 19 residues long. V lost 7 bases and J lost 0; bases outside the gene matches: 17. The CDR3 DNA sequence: TGTGCCAGTACCTCGATTGAACCGGGACAGGGGTCCTCTAACTATGGCTACACCTTC. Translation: CASTSIEPGQGSSNYGYTF.

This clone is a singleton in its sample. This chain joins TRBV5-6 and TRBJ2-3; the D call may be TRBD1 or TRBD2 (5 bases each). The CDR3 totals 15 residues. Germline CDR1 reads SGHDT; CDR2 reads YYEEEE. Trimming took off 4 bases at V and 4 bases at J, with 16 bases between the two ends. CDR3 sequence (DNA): TGTGCCAGCAGCATGACCGGGGACCCCCCAGATACGCAGTATTTT. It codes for CASSMTGDPPDTQYF.

The CDR3 nucleotides are TGTGCCAGCAGCCAGGGACACACCGGGGAGCTGTTTTTT. This codes for CASSQGHTGELFF. This chain links TRBV3-1 (or the pseudogene TRBV3-2) with TRBJ2-2; either TRBD1 or TRBD2 may supply D (5 bases each). The germline V and J ends were trimmed by 3 bases and 3 bases, with 5 bases remaining between them. Germline loops: CDR1 LGHDT, CDR2 YNNKEL (reference sequence). CDR3 size: 13 residues.

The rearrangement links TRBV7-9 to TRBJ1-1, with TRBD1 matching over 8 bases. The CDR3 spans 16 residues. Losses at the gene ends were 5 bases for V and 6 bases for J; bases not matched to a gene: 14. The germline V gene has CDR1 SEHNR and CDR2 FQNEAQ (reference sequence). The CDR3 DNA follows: TGTGCCAGCAGCCTCCGGGGGACAGGTTCGGCGGCTGAAGCTTTCTTT. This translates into CASSLRGTGSAAEAFF.

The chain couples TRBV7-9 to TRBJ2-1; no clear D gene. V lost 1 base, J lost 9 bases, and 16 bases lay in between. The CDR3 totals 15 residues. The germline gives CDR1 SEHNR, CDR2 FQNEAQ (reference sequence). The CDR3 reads CASSLDLISTGEQFF. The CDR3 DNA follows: TGTGCCAGCAGCTTAGACCTTATTTCAACGGGTGAGCAGTTCTTC.

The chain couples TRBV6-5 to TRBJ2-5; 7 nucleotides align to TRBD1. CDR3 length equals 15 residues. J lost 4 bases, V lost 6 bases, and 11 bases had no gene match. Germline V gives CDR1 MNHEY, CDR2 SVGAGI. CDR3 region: CASSDTGTAIETQYF. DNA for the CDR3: TGTGCCAGCAGCGATACCGGGACAGCAATAGAGACCCAGTACTTC.

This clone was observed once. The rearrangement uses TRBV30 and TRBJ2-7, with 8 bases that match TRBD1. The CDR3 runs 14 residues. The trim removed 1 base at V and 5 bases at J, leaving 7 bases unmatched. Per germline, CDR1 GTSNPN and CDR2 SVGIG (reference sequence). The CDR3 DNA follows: TGTGCCTGGAGTGGACAGGGGAATTACGACGAGCAGTACTTC. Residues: CAWSGQGNYDEQYF. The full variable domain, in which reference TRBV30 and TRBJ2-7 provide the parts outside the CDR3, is SQTIHQWPATLVQPVGSPLSLECTVEGTSNPNLYWYRQAAGRGLQLLFYSVGIGQISSEVPQNLSASRPQDRQFILSSKKLLLSDSGFYLCAWSGQGNYDEQYFGPGTRLTVT.

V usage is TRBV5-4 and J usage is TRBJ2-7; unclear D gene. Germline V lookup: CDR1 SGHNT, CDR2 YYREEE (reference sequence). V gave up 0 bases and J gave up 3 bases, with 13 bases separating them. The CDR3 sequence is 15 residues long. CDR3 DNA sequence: TGTGCCAGCAGCTTGGTTGCTTCGTACGGCTACGAGCAGTACTTC. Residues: CASSLVASYGYEQYF.

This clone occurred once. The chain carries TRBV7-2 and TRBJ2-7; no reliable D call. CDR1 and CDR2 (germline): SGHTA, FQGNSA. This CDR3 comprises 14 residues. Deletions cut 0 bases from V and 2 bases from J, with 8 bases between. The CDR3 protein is CASSLAISPYEQYF. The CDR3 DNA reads TGTGCCAGCAGCTTAGCAATCAGTCCCTACGAGCAGTACTTC.

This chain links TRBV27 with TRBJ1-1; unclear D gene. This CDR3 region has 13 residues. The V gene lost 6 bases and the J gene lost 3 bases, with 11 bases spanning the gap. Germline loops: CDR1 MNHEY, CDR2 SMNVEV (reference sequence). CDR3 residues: CASSHAWDTEAFF. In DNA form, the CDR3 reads TGTGCCAGCAGCCATGCTTGGGACACTGAAGCTTTCTTT.

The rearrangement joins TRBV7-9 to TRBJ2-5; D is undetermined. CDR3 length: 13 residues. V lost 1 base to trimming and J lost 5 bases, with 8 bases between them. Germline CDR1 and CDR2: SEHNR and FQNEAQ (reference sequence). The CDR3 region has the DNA TGTGCCAGCAGCTTAGGGCAATTTGAGACCCAGTACTTC. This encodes CASSLGQFETQYF.

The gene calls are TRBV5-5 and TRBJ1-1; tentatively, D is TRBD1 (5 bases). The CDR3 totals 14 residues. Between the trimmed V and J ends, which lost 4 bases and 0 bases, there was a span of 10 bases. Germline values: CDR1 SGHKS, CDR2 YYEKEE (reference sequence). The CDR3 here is CASSTGPVNTEAFF. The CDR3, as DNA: TGTGCCAGCAGCACGGGACCCGTGAACACTGAAGCTTTCTTT.

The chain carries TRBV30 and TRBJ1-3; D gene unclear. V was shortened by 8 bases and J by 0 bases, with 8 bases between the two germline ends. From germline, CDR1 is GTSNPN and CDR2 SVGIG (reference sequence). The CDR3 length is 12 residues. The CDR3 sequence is CALGFSGNTIYF. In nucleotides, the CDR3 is TGTGCCCTCGGTTTCTCTGGAAACACCATATATTTT.